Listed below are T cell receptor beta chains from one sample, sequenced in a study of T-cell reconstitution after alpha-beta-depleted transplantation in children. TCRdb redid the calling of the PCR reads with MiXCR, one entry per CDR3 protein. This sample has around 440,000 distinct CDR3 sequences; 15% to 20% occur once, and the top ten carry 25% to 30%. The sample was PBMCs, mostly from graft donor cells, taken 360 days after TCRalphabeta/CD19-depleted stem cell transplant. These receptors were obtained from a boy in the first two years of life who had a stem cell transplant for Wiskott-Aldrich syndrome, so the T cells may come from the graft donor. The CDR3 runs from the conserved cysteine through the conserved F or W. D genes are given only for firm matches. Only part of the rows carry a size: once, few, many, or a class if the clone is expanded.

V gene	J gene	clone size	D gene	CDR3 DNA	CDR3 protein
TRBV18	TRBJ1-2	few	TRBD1	TGTGCCAGCTCCCCACGTAGCGCCGGACAGGTCGCTAACTATGGCTACACCTTC	CASSPRSAGQVANYGYTF
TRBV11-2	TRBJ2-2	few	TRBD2	TGTGCCAGCAGCTTAGATTGGTTACGCCTAGCGGGAGAATCCGGGGAGCTGTTTTTT	CASSLDWLRLAGESGELFF
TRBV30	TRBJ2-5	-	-	TGTGCCTTTACAGGGTACCAAGAGACCCAGTACTTC	CAFTGYQETQYF
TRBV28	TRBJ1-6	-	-	TGTGCCAGCAGTTCGGTAATCTATAATTCACCCCTCCACTTT	CASSSVIYNSPLHF
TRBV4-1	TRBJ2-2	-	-	TGCGCCAGCAGCTGGCGGGTTTCCACCGGGGAGCTGTTTTTT	CASSWRVSTGELFF
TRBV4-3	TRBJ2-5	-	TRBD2	TGCGCCAGCAGCCAAGATTTAGCGGGAGTAGCAGAGACCCAGTACTTC	CASSQDLAGVAETQYF
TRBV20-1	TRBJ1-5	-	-	TGCAGTGCTAGTAGTGGAGATCAGCCCCAGCATTTT	CSASSGDQPQHF
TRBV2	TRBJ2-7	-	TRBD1	TGTGCCAGCACCGAGGGGGGACAGGGGCCCTACGAGCAGTACTTC	CASTEGGQGPYEQYF
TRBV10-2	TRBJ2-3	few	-	TGCGCCAGCACGCGCATAGGCACAGATACGCAGTATTTT	CASTRIGTDTQYF
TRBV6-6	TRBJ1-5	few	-	TGTGCGAGCCGTTTGGGCAATCAGCCCCAGCATTTT	CASRLGNQPQHF
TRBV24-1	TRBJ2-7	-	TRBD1	TGTGCCACCAGTGATCCGGACAGGGGATACGAGCAGTACTTC	CATSDPDRGYEQYF
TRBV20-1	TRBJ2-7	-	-	TGCAGTGCTAGCGGAGGGGTTTACGAGCAGTACTTC	CSASGGVYEQYF
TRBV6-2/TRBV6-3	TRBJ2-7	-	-	TGTGCCAGCAAGTACAGGGTGGTCTACGAGCAGTACTTC	CASKYRVVYEQYF
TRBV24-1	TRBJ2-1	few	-	TGTGCCACCAGTGCGGCAGGAAAAACCTACAATGAGCAGTTCTTC	CATSAAGKTYNEQFF
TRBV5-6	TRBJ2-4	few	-	TGTGCCAGCAGGACTTCCCTCGGCAAAAACATTCAGTACTTC	CASRTSLGKNIQYF
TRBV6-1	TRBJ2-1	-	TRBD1	TGTGCCAGCAGTCCCAGACAGGGTAACGCTAATGAGCAGTTCTTC	CASSPRQGNANEQFF
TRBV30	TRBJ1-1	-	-	TGTGCCTGGAGCCGACAGGAGGCAACTGAAGCTTTCTTT	CAWSRQEATEAFF
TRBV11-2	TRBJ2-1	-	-	TGTGCCAGCAGCTTAGGGAGGCGGCAGATCAGGGGTGAGCAGTTCTTC	CASSLGRRQIRGEQFF
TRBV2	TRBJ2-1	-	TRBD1	TGTGCCAGCAGTAAGGACAGGGGCTCCTACAATGAGCAGTTCTTC	CASSKDRGSYNEQFF
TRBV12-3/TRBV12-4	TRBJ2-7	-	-	TGTGCCAGCAGTTTGATGGTTCTAGCGTCGGGGGCCTACGAGCAGTACTTC	CASSLMVLASGAYEQYF
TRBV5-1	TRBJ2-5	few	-	TGCGCCAGCAGCGCCCTCGACCTAGAAGAGACCCAGTACTTC	CASSALDLEETQYF
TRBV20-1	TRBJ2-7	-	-	TGCAGTGCTAGGTGGACTACGGGAGAGCAGTACTTC	CSARWTTGEQYF
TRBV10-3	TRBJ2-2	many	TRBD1	TGTGCCACCAAAGGACAGGGGGCTGCTAACACCGGGGAGCTGTTTTTT	CATKGQGAANTGELFF
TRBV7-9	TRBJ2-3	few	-	TGTGCCAGCAGCCACGCTAGGACAGGCACAGATACGCAGTATTTT	CASSHARTGTDTQYF
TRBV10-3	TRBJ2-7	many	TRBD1	TGTGCCATCAGCCTAGGACAGGGACTCTACGAGCAGTACTTC	CAISLGQGLYEQYF
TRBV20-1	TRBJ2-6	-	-	TGCAGTGCTAAAACCCTTCAAGCAGCTGGGGCCAACGTCCTGACTTTC	CSAKTLQAAGANVLTF
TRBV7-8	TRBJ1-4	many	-	TGTGCCAGCAGCCGGGCGAATGAAAAACTGTTTTTT	CASSRANEKLFF
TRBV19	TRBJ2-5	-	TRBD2	TGTGCCAGTAGTTATTCGGCGGGAGTGATCGAGACCCAGTACTTC	CASSYSAGVIETQYF
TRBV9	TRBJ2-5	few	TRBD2	TGTGCCAGCAGCGTAGCTGTGCGGGAGGGCCAAGAGACCCAGTACTTC	CASSVAVREGQETQYF
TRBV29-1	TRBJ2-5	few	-	TGCAGCGTTGGGACTGTACAAGAGACCCAGTACTTC	CSVGTVQETQYF
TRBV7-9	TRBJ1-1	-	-	TGTGCCAGCAGCTTAGTCTGGGGACGTGGAAACACTGAAGCTTTCTTT	CASSLVWGRGNTEAFF
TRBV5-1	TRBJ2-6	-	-	TGCGCCAGCAGCTTGATAGGCCGGACCTCTGGGGCCAACGTCCTGACTTTC	CASSLIGRTSGANVLTF
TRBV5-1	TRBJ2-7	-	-	TGCGCCAGCAGCCCCGGGCGGCAGGTCCACGAGCAGTACTTC	CASSPGRQVHEQYF
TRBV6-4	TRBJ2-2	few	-	TGTGCCAGCAGCCTCCTATTGGGCGGGGAGCTGTTTTTT	CASSLLLGGELFF
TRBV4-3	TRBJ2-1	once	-	TGCGCCAGCAGCCTTAGCTGGACCTCCTACAATGAGCAGTTCTTC	CASSLSWTSYNEQFF
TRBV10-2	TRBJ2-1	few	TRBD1	TGCGCCAGCAAAGTTACAGGGGATTTGCATGAGCAGTTCTTC	CASKVTGDLHEQFF
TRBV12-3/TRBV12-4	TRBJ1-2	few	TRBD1	TGTGCCAGCAGTTTAAGATGGGGGACAGGGGTAAACTATGGCTACACCTTC	CASSLRWGTGVNYGYTF
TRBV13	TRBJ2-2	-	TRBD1	TGTGCCAGCAGCTCCCAGGGAAGTAGGACAGGGCTGTACACCGGGGAGCTGTTTTTT	CASSSQGSRTGLYTGELFF
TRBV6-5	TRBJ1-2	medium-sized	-	TGTGCCAGCAGTTACGGGCACTCTATGGGCTACACCTTC	CASSYGHSMGYTF
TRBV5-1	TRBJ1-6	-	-	TGCGCCAGCAGCTTGGTGGGCAGGTCTACCCTCCACTTT	CASSLVGRSTLHF
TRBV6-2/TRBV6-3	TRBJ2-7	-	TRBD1	TGTGCCAGCAGTTACCCCAGACAGGGGGCCCTATACGAGCAGTACTTC	CASSYPRQGALYEQYF
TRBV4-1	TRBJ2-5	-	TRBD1	TGCGCCAGCAGCCAAGACGGTACAGGGGGTTTCCAAGAGACCCAGTACTTC	CASSQDGTGGFQETQYF
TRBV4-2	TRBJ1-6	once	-	TGTGCCAGCAGCCAAGATTTGGGGGGCGCGGACCTCCACTTT	CASSQDLGGADLHF
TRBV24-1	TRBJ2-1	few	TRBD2	TGTGCCACCAGTGCTCCGGGACTAGGGCTGGGTGAGCAGTTCTTC	CATSAPGLGLGEQFF
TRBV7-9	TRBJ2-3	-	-	TGTGCCAGCAGCCCCGGGTGGGGGACAGATACGCAGTATTTT	CASSPGWGTDTQYF
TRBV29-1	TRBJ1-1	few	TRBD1	TGCAGCGTCCCAGGGGGAGGAGGCACTGAAGCTTTCTTT	CSVPGGGGTEAFF
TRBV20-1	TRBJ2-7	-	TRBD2	TGCAGTGCTAGACCTCTAGCGGGAGTCCCCTACGAGCAGTACTTC	CSARPLAGVPYEQYF
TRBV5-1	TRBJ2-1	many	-	TGCGCCAGCAGCTTGGTAACTGAGCAGTTCTTC	CASSLVTEQFF
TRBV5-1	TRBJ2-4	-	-	TGCGCCAGCAGTCAAGACTTGGCCCTAGCCAAAAACATTCAGTACTTC	CASSQDLALAKNIQYF
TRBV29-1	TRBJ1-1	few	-	TGCAGCGTTGACCCCTTCATGAACACTGAAGCTTTCTTT	CSVDPFMNTEAFF
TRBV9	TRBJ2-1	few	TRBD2	TGTGCCAGCAGCTGGGACTATCGCAATGAGCAGTTCTTC	CASSWDYRNEQFF
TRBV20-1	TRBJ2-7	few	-	TGCAGTGCTAGTTCAAGTAAGCCCGAGCAGTACTTC	CSASSSKPEQYF
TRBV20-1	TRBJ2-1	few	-	TGCAGTGCTAGTACGGGGGCGCCCCGGAATGAGCAGTTCTTC	CSASTGAPRNEQFF
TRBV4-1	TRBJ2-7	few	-	TGCGCCAGCAGCCAAGATAAGAAGGGCAATACCTACGAGCAGTACTTC	CASSQDKKGNTYEQYF
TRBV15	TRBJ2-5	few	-	TGTGCCACCAGCAGAGATCGGAGATCCCCCGGGACCCAGTACTTC	CATSRDRRSPGTQYF
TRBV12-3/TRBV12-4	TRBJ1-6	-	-	TGTGCCAGCAGCTCGGGTTCACCCCTCCACTTT	CASSSGSPLHF
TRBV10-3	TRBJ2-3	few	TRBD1	TGTGCCATCAGGGGGACAGGGTCAGATACGCAGTATTTT	CAIRGTGSDTQYF
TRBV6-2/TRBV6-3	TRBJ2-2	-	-	TGTGCCAGCTTCGGGGGCCGCCGGGACACCGGGGAGCTGTTTTTT	CASFGGRRDTGELFF
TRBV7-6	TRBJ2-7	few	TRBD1	TGTGCCAGCAGCTTAGTTGGGACAGGGATCTACGAGCAGTACTTC	CASSLVGTGIYEQYF